These 22 T cell receptor beta chains were all obtained from the same sample, sequenced in a study of blood T cells in healthy people across ages. A second roughly 7 to 12 cycle PCR used barcoded and J-beta primers. TCRdb recomputed calls from the 5' RACE reads with MiXCR, one row per CDR3 protein. The table lists 1,300,000 or so distinct CDR3 sequences, around 59% of them singletons. The sequenced sample consisted of blood. These receptor sequences come from a man between 18 and 29 years old in good health.

This clonotype was detected only once. This chain links TRBV9 with TRBJ1-2; D uncertain. The V end lost 0 bases, the J end lost 7 bases, and 16 bases lay between the germline ends. The CDR3 loop spans 15 amino acids. The germline V gene has CDR1 SGDLS and CDR2 YYNGEE. CDR3 coding DNA: TGTGCCAGCAGCGTAGAGCCGATCTCATCGGGTGGCTACACCTTC. The encoded protein is CASSVEPISSGGYTF.

The chain joins TRBV29-1 to TRBJ2-7; D is uncertain. CDR3 length: 12 amino acids. V lost 2 bases, J lost 1 base, and 6 bases lay in between. Germline V lookup: CDR1 SQVTM, CDR2 ANQGSEA. CDR3 DNA sequence: TGCAGCGTTGAAATGGGGTCCTACGAGCAGTACTTC. This translates into CSVEMGSYEQYF.

V gene TRBV7-2 combines with J gene TRBJ2-1; D is uncertain. Looked up from germline, CDR1 is SGHTA and CDR2 is FQGNSA. The CDR3 sequence is 11 residues long. The chain's CDR3 is CAVIGYNEQFF. The DNA for the CDR3 is TGTGCGGTAATTGGTTACAATGAGCAGTTCTTC. The full variable domain, with the rest looked up from reference TRBV7-2 and TRBJ2-1, is GAGVSQSPSNKVTEKGKDVELRCDPISGHTALYWYRQSLGQGLEFLIYFQGNSAPDKSGLPSDRFSAERTGGSVSTLTIQRTQQEDSAVYLCAVIGYNEQFFGPGTRLTVL.

The chain has TRBV28 and TRBJ2-5; D remains unclear. The better agreement between TRBJ2-7 and the DNA end casts doubt on the J call. This CDR3 spans 13 amino acids. The V gene's germline CDR1 is MDHEN and CDR2 SYDVKM. The CDR3 DNA reads as TGTGCCAGCAATTCGAACGGCCCTCTCGAGCAGTACTTC. Its translation is CASNSNGPLEQYF.

The CDR3 DNA sequence: TGTGCCATCAGTGAGCCGGATTACAATGAGCAGTTCTTC. It is translated as CAISEPDYNEQFF. V usage is TRBV10-3 and J usage is TRBJ2-1; no reliable D call. Germline CDR1 is ENHRY and CDR2 is SYGVKD. The V end lost 2 bases, the J end lost 4 bases, and 6 bases lay between the germline ends. This CDR3 comprises 13 residues.

This sequence joins TRBV6-5 and TRBJ2-7; 12 bases agree with TRBD1. V lost 6 bases and J lost 2; bases outside the gene matches: 8. CDR1 is MNHEY, CDR2 SVGAGI, per germline. The CDR3 is 16 amino acids. This chain's CDR3 is CASSRAGTGGAYEQYF. The CDR3 DNA follows: TGTGCCAGCAGCCGAGCGGGGACAGGGGGCGCCTACGAGCAGTACTTC.

The sample holds one count of this clonotype. V gene TRBV28 combines with J gene TRBJ2-4; 16 nucleotides agree with TRBD2. CDR3 size: 19 residues. Trimming at V came to 5 bases and at J to 0 bases, leaving 7 bases not matched to a gene. The germline V gene encodes CDR1 MDHEN and CDR2 SYDVKM. The CDR3 sequence: CASSKGLAGGPTAKNIQYF. In DNA, the CDR3 is TGTGCCAGCAGTAAGGGACTAGCGGGGGGGCCTACAGCCAAAAACATTCAGTACTTC.

Only a few counts were recorded for this clonotype. This chain connects TRBV7-6 to TRBJ2-1, with 7 positions matching TRBD2. Germline-derived CDR1 and CDR2 are SGHVS and FNYEAQ. CDR3 size: 15 residues. After removal of 7 bases from V and 3 bases from J, the junction contained 9 bases not matched to a gene. Here the CDR3 DNA reads TGTGCCAGCACCAGAGAAGCGGGATACTACAATGAGCAGTTCTTC. Translated, it gives CASTREAGYYNEQFF.

The rearrangement uses TRBV20-1 and TRBJ2-7, with no clear D. Germline V CDR1 and CDR2: DFQATT, SNEGSKA (reference sequence). V lost 5 bases, J lost 0 bases, and 11 bases lay in between. The CDR3 length is 13 residues. Written as DNA, the CDR3 is TGCAGTGCTGCCAATTACGCCTCCTACGAGCAGTACTTC. Residues: CSAANYASYEQYF.

The chain is built from TRBV3-1 and TRBJ2-3, with TRBD2 identical over 11 bases. The CDR3 totals 13 residues. V lost 6 bases to trimming and J lost 9 bases; unmatched junction nucleotides: 5. The germline V gene encodes CDR1 LGHDT and CDR2 YNNKEL (reference sequence). The CDR3 DNA follows: TGTGCCAGCAGGGGGCTAGCGGGAGGAACGCAGTATTTT. Protein sequence: CASRGLAGGTQYF.

This chain connects TRBV18 to TRBJ2-1, with a weak D call TRBD2 (6 bases). The CDR3 loop spans 14 amino acids. V was pared by 4 bases and J by 5 bases, with 12 bases between. CDR1 is KGHSH and CDR2 is LQKENI in the germline V gene. In nucleotides, the CDR3 is TGTGCCAGCTCACGAACGGGGGTAGACAATGAGCAGTTCTTC. Its translation: CASSRTGVDNEQFF.

The chain carries TRBV6-5 and TRBJ1-6; 9 bases are a match to TRBD1. The CDR3 sequence is 15 residues long. CDR1 and CDR2 (germline): MNHEY, SVGAGI. V gave up 5 bases and J gave up 7 bases; unmatched junction bases: 6. CDR3 sequence (DNA): TGTGCCAGCAGTCCACCCGGGACAGGGAATTCACCCCTCCACTTT. Translated: CASSPPGTGNSPLHF.

The chain uses TRBV29-1 and TRBJ1-2, with 9 bases aligning to TRBD1. V gave up 6 bases and J gave up 3 bases; unmatched junction bases: 5. Germline values: CDR1 SQVTM, CDR2 ANQGSEA. The length of the CDR3 is 13 residues. Here the CDR3 reads CSVPGTGYYGYTF. CDR3 coding DNA: TGCAGCGTCCCCGGGACAGGGTACTATGGCTACACCTTC.

This clonotype was observed a few times. The rearrangement links TRBV5-1 to TRBJ2-3; TRBD1 matches at 7 bases. V shed 0 bases and J 4 bases; nucleotides not matched to a gene: 8. Germline assignment: CDR1 SGHRS and CDR2 YFSETQ. CDR3 length: 16 residues. The CDR3 reads CASSLARYQGADTQYF. For the CDR3, the DNA is TGCGCCAGCAGCTTGGCCCGATATCAGGGGGCAGATACGCAGTATTTT.

A few counts support this clonotype. V usage is TRBV7-9 and J usage is TRBJ1-2, with D possibly being TRBD1 (6 bases). The CDR3 loop spans 13 amino acids. Germline CDR1 and CDR2: SEHNR and FQNEAQ (reference sequence). Trimming stripped 4 bases from V and 4 bases from J, with 10 bases between. CDR3 coding DNA: TGTGCCAGCAGCTACGTGGGGGCCTATGGCTACACCTTC. It specifies CASSYVGAYGYTF.

In regard to this clonotype: One end of the junction is discordant with germline, which a read error may explain. The chain carries TRBV28 and TRBJ2-7; no reliable D call. The CDR3 length is 11 residues. CDR1 and CDR2 from the germline V gene are MDHEN and SYDVKM. The CDR3, as DNA: TGTGCCAGTCTCCTGGGGTACGAGCAGTACTTT. Translation gives CASLLGYEQYF.

This clonotype was observed a few times. This sequence joins TRBV18 and TRBJ1-4, with a tentative D call TRBD1 (6 bases). CDR3 length: 15 residues. Germline assignment: CDR1 KGHSH and CDR2 LQKENI. V was pared by 3 bases and J by 8 bases, with 16 bases between. The CDR3 DNA is TGTGCCAGCTCACCGTTAAACAGGGAAACAGAAAAACTGTTTTTT. This sequence encodes CASSPLNRETEKLFF.

The chain combines TRBV20-1 with TRBJ2-5; D is possibly TRBD1 (8 bases). The J call could be wrong; TRBJ2-7 is a better fit for the DNA end. The CDR3 totals 14 residues. Germline lookup yields CDR1 DFQATT and CDR2 SNEGSKA (reference sequence). In DNA, the CDR3 is TGCAGTGCTGGGGGGGGGACAGGAGTCGACGAGCAGTACTTC. It translates to CSAGGGTGVDEQYF.

V gene TRBV6-5 combines with J gene TRBJ1-2; 8 bases map to TRBD1. Germline V lookup: CDR1 MNHEY, CDR2 SVGAGI. This CDR3 spans 16 amino acids. V was pared by 1 base and J by 3 bases, with 7 bases of the junction left unmatched. CDR3 sequence (DNA): TGTGCCAGCAGTTACTATGGCAGGGGGCCAGACTATGGCTACACCTTC. Its protein product is CASSYYGRGPDYGYTF.

The CDR3 sequence is CASSTPGTVSLSSYNEQFF. CDR3 bases: TGTGCCAGCAGTACTCCCGGGACAGTTTCTCTTAGCTCCTACAATGAGCAGTTCTTC. V usage is TRBV6-4 and J usage is TRBJ2-1, with 7 bases that match TRBD1. After removal of 5 bases from V and 0 bases from J, the junction contained 16 bases not matched to a gene. Germline-derived CDR1 and CDR2 are MRHNA and SNTAGT. The CDR3 runs 19 residues.

This chain links TRBV19 with TRBJ1-1; TRBD1 might be the D (5 bases). V lost 6 bases, J lost 2 bases, and 13 bases lay in between. The length of the CDR3 is 14 residues. In germline, CDR1 is LNHDA, CDR2 SQIVND (reference sequence). The CDR3 spells CASRLQGGNTEAFF. DNA of the CDR3: TGTGCCAGTAGACTTCAGGGCGGTAACACTGAAGCTTTCTTT.

The chain recombines TRBV27 with TRBJ1-6; D unclear. This CDR3 is built from 16 residues. Germline lookup yields CDR1 MNHEY and CDR2 SMNVEV (reference sequence). The V end was cut by 5 bases, the J end by 0 bases, with 11 bases between. The CDR3 region is CASSPRHSSYNSPLHF. DNA for the CDR3: TGTGCCAGCAGTCCCAGGCATAGCTCCTATAATTCACCCCTCCACTTT.